Each of the 18 T cell receptor beta chains below was sequenced from the same sample in a study of tumor and adjacent non-tumor tissue in lung cancer. The template was RNA from unsorted bulk tissue. A modified ARM-PCR protocol with three rounds of nested PCR amplified TCRbeta. One entry per CDR3 protein results from TCRdb running MiXCR on the multiplex PCR reads. The profile shows more than 85,000 distinct CDR3 sequences, roughly 77% of them singletons. The sample was lung tumor tissue. All receptors derive from a woman between 55 and 75 years old with non-small cell lung cancer.

In this sample, this clonotype turned up many times. The rearrangement uses TRBV12-3 or TRBV12-4 and TRBJ2-5; weak D call: TRBD1 (5 bases). V was cut by 0 bases and J by 3 bases, with 11 bases left in between. The CDR3 extends over 15 amino acids. CDR3 region: CASSLAQGNKETQYF. The CDR3 DNA reads as TGTGCCAGCAGTTTAGCGCAGGGAAACAAAGAGACCCAGTACTTC.

Note on this clonotype: Since the CDR3 does not end with the conserved phenylalanine or tryptophan, this likely comes from a read error. It is unclear where the CDR3 begins or ends on the DNA, so no DNA is shown, and the CDR3 is as TCRdb lists it. This chain joins TRBV11-1 and TRBJ1-1; whether TRBD1, the table's D call, matches the DNA was not checked. From germline, CDR1 is SGHAT and CDR2 FQDESV (reference sequence). The CDR3 length equals 16 residues, ends included. The chain's CDR3 is CASSARDRPMNTETFL.

As concerns this clonotype: This is likely a read error, given that the CDR3 carries no conserved phenylalanine or tryptophan at its end. No DNA is shown, since the ends of the CDR3 on it are uncertain; the CDR3 is the one TCRdb lists. The rearrangement uses TRBV10-1 and TRBJ1-2; the table calls TRBD1, which could not be checked here. Germline V CDR1 and CDR2: WNHNN, SYGVQD (reference sequence). From its first to its last residue, the CDR3 has 13 amino acids. The CDR3 is CATSEHPLEALSL.

On this clonotype: This could be a read error, since a much larger clone is one nucleotide away. The J gene is TRBJ2-1, the V gene TRBV12-3 or TRBV12-4; tentatively, D is TRBD2 (7 bases). The CDR3 has 15 residues. CDR3 residues: CTSSFGGRSYNEQFF. The DNA for the CDR3 is TGTACCAGCAGTTTCGGGGGGCGCTCCTACAATGAGCAGTTCTTC.

This clonotype was detected many times. V and J are TRBV11-3 and TRBJ2-1; D remains unclear. The V end lost 5 bases, the J end lost 3 bases, and 5 bases lay between the germline ends. CDR1 SGHNT and CDR2 YENEEA come from the germline V gene. The CDR3 has 12 amino acids. This CDR3 reads CASSQSYNEQFF. The CDR3 DNA sequence: TGTGCCAGCAGCCAGAGCTACAATGAGCAGTTCTTC.

This clonotype has just a few counts. This sequence joins TRBV11-2 and TRBJ2-3; 12 nucleotides align to TRBD2. Germline lookup yields CDR1 SGHAT and CDR2 FQNNGV. After removal of 4 bases from V and 6 bases from J, the junction contained 8 bases not matched to a gene. CDR3 size: 16 residues. CDR3 sequence reads: CASSSLAGGKADTQYF. Here the CDR3 DNA reads TGTGCCAGCAGCTCCCTAGCGGGAGGGAAAGCGGATACGCAGTATTTT.

Remarks on this clonotype: At one end, the junction sequence differs from germline, possibly due to a read error. The rearrangement uses TRBV12-3 or TRBV12-4 and TRBJ2-7, with 7 nucleotides matching TRBD2. This CDR3 is built from 16 residues. The CDR3 coding sequence is TGTGCCAGCAGTTTAGAGCGGGGTCTAGGGTCCTTCGAGCAGTACTTC. It encodes CASSLERGLGSFEQYF.

This chain uses TRBV30 with TRBJ2-3; possible D gene TRBD1, 5 bases. V lost 3 bases and J lost 0, with 10 bases in between. Germline CDR1 is GTSNPN and CDR2 is SVGIG (reference sequence). This CDR3 contains 14 residues. The CDR3 DNA reads TGTGCCTGGAGAGGGGCCTTTAGCACAGATACGCAGTATTTT. Residues: CAWRGAFSTDTQYF.

Comments on this clonotype: Its ends do not fully match the called genes, so a read error is possible. The J gene is TRBJ2-3, the V gene TRBV20-1; perhaps TRBD2 as D (7 bases). The CDR3 covers 13 residues. In germline, CDR1 is DFQATT, CDR2 SNEGSKA (reference sequence). This CDR3 reads CRGGARAGNTHYF. The CDR3 DNA reads TGCAGGGGGGGGGCGAGAGCCGGAAATACGCACTATTTT.

The CDR3 bases are TGTGCCAGCAGCTTAGATGGGGCCATAAACACTGAAGCTTTCTTT. Translated: CASSLDGAINTEAFF. The chain is built from TRBV11-3 and TRBJ1-1, with D possibly being TRBD1 (5 bases). Germline V gene sequence: CDR1 SGHNT, CDR2 YENEEA. The CDR3 sequence is 15 residues long. V lost 0 bases and J lost 2, with 10 bases in between. Full variable domain (rest looked up from reference TRBV11-3 and TRBJ1-1): EAGVVQSPRYKIIEKKQPVAFWCNPISGHNTLYWYLQNLGQGPELLIRYENEEAVDDSQLPKDRFSAERLKGVDSTLKIQPAELGDSAVYLCASSLDGAINTEAFFGQGTRLTVV.

Turning to this clonotype: One end of the junction varies from germline; a read error may be responsible. The gene calls are TRBV7-9 and TRBJ1-1; D gene ambiguous. The germline V gene has CDR1 SEHNR and CDR2 FQNEAQ (reference sequence). The length of the CDR3 is 13 residues. CDR3 amino acids: CASSSIMNTEAIF. CDR3 bases: TGTGCCAGTAGTTCTATCATGAACACTGAAGCTATCTTT.

This clonotype was picked up many times. V and J are TRBV4-3 and TRBJ1-4; D perhaps matches TRBD1 (6 bases). Germline V gene data show CDR1 as LGHNA and CDR2 as YSLEER. Deletions cut 1 base from V and 8 bases from J, with 17 bases between. This CDR3 spans 16 amino acids. The CDR3 sequence: CASSQGVRQGLEKLFF. CDR3 sequence (DNA): TGCGCCAGCAGCCAAGGAGTGCGGCAGGGGTTAGAAAAACTGTTTTTT.

As regards this clonotype: This clone may be a read error of a much larger clone one base away. This sequence joins TRBV12-3 or TRBV12-4 and TRBJ1-2; the D gene is possibly TRBD1 (6 bases). The CDR3 has 13 amino acids. V was pared by 8 bases and J by 8 bases, with 18 bases between. The CDR3 reads CASSISGTRGYTF. Written as DNA, the CDR3 is TGTGCCAGCTCGATCTCAGGGACAAGGGGCTACACCTTC.

Concerning this clonotype: Given the absence of the conserved phenylalanine or tryptophan at the CDR3 end, a read error is likely. The rearrangement uses TRBV15 and TRBJ2-7; maybe TRBD1 (6 bases). With 10 bases removed from V and 7 bases from J, the gap between germline ends came to 20 bases. CDR3 length: 13 residues. Germline V gene lookup returns CDR1 LNHNV and CDR2 YYDKDF (reference sequence). The CDR3 is CANNPCQGTEQYL. The DNA for the CDR3 is TGTGCCAACAACCCGTGCCAGGGGACAGAGCAGTACCTC.

Remarks on this clonotype: A junction end diverges from the germline sequence, so it may reflect a read error. This chain uses TRBV7-2 with TRBJ2-3, with 8 bases that match TRBD2. Germline CDR1 reads SGHTA; CDR2 reads FQGNSA. The CDR3 sequence is 14 residues long. The CDR3 is CVSSLGLDTDTQYF. The DNA for the CDR3 is TGTGTCAGCAGCTTGGGACTAGACACAGATACGCAGTATTTT.

This chain connects TRBV6-5 to TRBJ2-7; tentative D call: TRBD2 (6 bases). V was clipped by 6 bases and J by 4 bases, with 31 bases between them. The CDR3 is 19 residues long. The V gene's germline CDR1 is MNHEY and CDR2 SVGAGI. The CDR3 nucleotides are TGTGCCAGCAGCTATGCGGAGGGGTTGCGGGGCACACTACCGTACGAGCAGTACTTC. Amino acid sequence: CASSYAEGLRGTLPYEQYF.

This sequence joins TRBV4-3 and TRBJ2-2; 10 nucleotides agree with TRBD2. Germline V CDR1 and CDR2: LGHNA, YSLEER. V was clipped by 4 bases and J by 7 bases; unmatched bases: 12. The length of the CDR3 is 17 residues. The CDR3: CASSPGASGSHSGELFF. In DNA form, the CDR3 reads TGCGCCAGCAGCCCCGGGGCTAGCGGGAGTCACAGCGGGGAGCTGTTTTTT.

This clonotype was seen only once. At one boundary the junction diverges from the germline segment, which might be a read error. The genes are TRBV4-3 and TRBJ2-7, with TRBD1 matching over 10 bases. Germline V gives CDR1 LGHNA, CDR2 YSLEER. This CDR3 spans 13 amino acids. DNA of the CDR3: TGCACCAGCAGCCTTGGGACAGGGGACGAGCAGTACTTC. This codes for CTSSLGTGDEQYF.